This entry is about one T cell receptor beta chain. Its target antigen remains unknown. Per-nucleotide qualities are absent, and no much larger clonotype sits a single base away. This sample was taken from a study of PD-L1 blockade in urothelial cancer (TCRdb year 2017). Broadly, across the study: Every patient began therapy in about 2014 and was given atezolizumab 1,200 mg intravenously every 3 weeks. Patients had an ECOG performance status of 0 or 1 and had received between 0 and 3 prior chemotherapy regimens. Approximately 30 patients had pretreatment blood TCR-seq, around 24 had at least one posttreatment blood collection, and around 24 had tumor TCR-seq. About nine tenths of the roughly 29 patients were identified as males with urothelial cancer of bladder origin, and a prior smoking history was reported by 18 of 29 patients. About 10 patients achieved durable clinical benefit and approximately 20 did not. The study, an exploratory multi-omic analysis, examined somatic, immune and clinical correlates of response to PD-L1 blockade with atezolizumab in urothelial cancer. Progression-free survival longer than 6 months counted as durable clinical benefit, and TCR features were additionally tested against both progression-free and overall survival. In the same patients who had TCR sequencing, pretreatment tumors also underwent whole exome sequencing and RNA sequencing. Blood samples gave a median of about 150,000 T cells and 77,000 or so unique TCRs, with a median clonality of approximately 0.08. Pretreatment tumor samples, along with matched peripheral blood serially collected before and after atezolizumab treatment, were subjected to TCR sequencing. Blood samples were analyzed at 3 weeks after treatment start (second dose) and at 6 weeks after treatment start. Study-wide conclusions, independent of this receptor: Among patients with durable benefit, tumor-associated TCR clones showed greater expansion in peripheral blood 3 weeks after treatment started (n ≈ 21, p = 0.022). Improved progression-free and overall survival was found to be associated with pretreatment peripheral blood TCR clonality below the median. Because of the small sample size (n ≈ 31) and the many exploratory analyses performed, the results are intended to be regarded as hypothesis-generating.

Synthetic TCR analog templates were spiked into each PCR to estimate absolute template abundance from read counts. The immunoSEQ assay was used to amplify TCRbeta CDR3 regions from genomic DNA with bias-controlled V and J gene primers. Rearranged TCRbeta segments were sequenced at approximately 20X coverage. As for the original processing: Sequencing errors were corrected by clustering, and CDR3s were annotated against IMGT so that V, D and J genes could be assigned. Downstream analyses used only productive TCRbeta rearrangements and left out out-of-frame or stop-codon sequences. Clonality was computed as one minus Shannon entropy normalized by the log of the number of unique productive sequences. Fisher's exact test with Benjamini-Hochberg correction, at a threshold of adjusted p below 0.01, was used to find clones that differed between time points or between blood and tumor. The table comes from immuneACCESS by way of TCRdb, which keeps in-frame sequences with V and J called. Part of the clones is missing from these tables; in studies checked, under half for an unresolved V gene and the rest for unknown reasons. V and J calls and clone size follow that table, whereas D and trimming were derived from the DNA. Recorded for this sample are about 56,000 clones; approximately 83% of them occurred a single time. Jointly, the top ten make up about 15% of the sample.

Inclusive of the bounding cysteine and phenylalanine, the CDR3 is 13 residues long. Only CDR3 DNA is held: 39 bases, read in frame from base 1. V and J are trimmed by 6 bases and 6 bases, and the gene matches miss 5 bases of the junction. CDR1 and CDR2 are drawn from the germline V gene: MNHNS, SASEGT. This specimen's time point label, interpreted: pretreatment peripheral blood. The cohort included roughly 29 patients with locally advanced or metastatic urothelial carcinoma who were treated at Memorial Sloan Kettering on a trial protocol. Peripheral blood mononuclear cells were collected pretreatment and during treatment, with between 1 and 8 total time points per patient. The Qiagen DNeasy Blood extraction kit was used to purify genomic DNA from total PBMCs and tumor samples. PBMCs were collected pretreatment and during treatment, and were isolated and stored as previously described.

This material consisted of PBMCs, taken around atezolizumab (anti-PD-L1) treatment. The receptor chain draws on TRBV6-1 and TRBJ1-5, with 7 bases aligning to TRBD1. The source of this sequence is an older man with urothelial cancer. The bases read TGTGCCAGCAGCGCGACAGGGAGTCAGCCCCAGCATTTT. This yields the protein CASSATGSQPQHF.